This is a list of T cell receptor beta chains from one sample in a study of memory CD4+ T cells and cytomegalovirus serostatus. Data came from immunoSEQ multiplex PCR; TCRdb stores just in-frame clones and leaves some out. Of about 64,000 clones listed, around 77% are singletons. Sequencing was performed on memory CD4+ T cells from blood. Receptors originate from an adult in good health and CMV-seronegative. The CDR3 runs from the conserved cysteine through the conserved F or W. A D gene is named only where the DNA matches it firmly. The size field is filled for only some rows; it gives once, few, many or a size class.

cdr3_nt: TGTGCCAGCAGCTCTCTGGTCCAGGGGGGAACCTACGAGCAGTACTTC
cdr3_aa: CASSSLVQGGTYEQYF
v_call: TRBV5-6
j_call: TRBJ2-7
clone_size: NA
d_call: NA

cdr3_nt: TGCAGCGTTGTGGGGGCCTCTGGAGGGGAGACCCAGTACTTC
cdr3_aa: CSVVGASGGETQYF
v_call: TRBV29-1
j_call: TRBJ2-5
clone_size: many
d_call: NA

cdr3_nt: TGCGCCAGCAGCCAAGAATGGCAGGTTAATGAGCAGTTCTTC
cdr3_aa: CASSQEWQVNEQFF
v_call: TRBV4-1
j_call: TRBJ2-1
clone_size: few
d_call: NA

cdr3_nt: TGTGCCAGCAGTTCCCTAGAAAGGGGGGTTGAGACTGAAGCTTTCTTT
cdr3_aa: CASSSLERGVETEAFF
v_call: TRBV28
j_call: TRBJ1-1
clone_size: NA
d_call: NA

cdr3_nt: TGTGCCAGCAGTACCCAGGGGACAGCTTCCTACGAGCAGTACTTC
cdr3_aa: CASSTQGTASYEQYF
v_call: TRBV28
j_call: TRBJ2-7
clone_size: NA
d_call: TRBD1

cdr3_nt: TGTGCCAGCAGGAGCGGTTCAACTAATGAAAAACTGTTTTTT
cdr3_aa: CASRSGSTNEKLFF
v_call: TRBV6-1
j_call: TRBJ1-4
clone_size: NA
d_call: NA

cdr3_nt: TGTGCCAGCAGCTTAGGTGTAACCACTGAAGCTTTCTTT
cdr3_aa: CASSLGVTTEAFF
v_call: TRBV11-2
j_call: TRBJ1-1
clone_size: NA
d_call: NA

cdr3_nt: TGTGCCAGCAGTGATGTTAGGACCCAGTACTTC
cdr3_aa: CASSDVRTQYF
v_call: TRBV25-1
j_call: TRBJ2-5
clone_size: NA
d_call: NA

cdr3_nt: TGTGCCAGCAGCCCGATCGGAGGGAACAATGAGCAGTTCTTC
cdr3_aa: CASSPIGGNNEQFF
v_call: TRBV9
j_call: TRBJ2-1
clone_size: NA
d_call: NA

cdr3_nt: TGTGCCTGGAGTGTGACCTTCTATGGCTACACCTTC
cdr3_aa: CAWSVTFYGYTF
v_call: TRBV30
j_call: TRBJ1-2
clone_size: once
d_call: NA

cdr3_nt: TGTGCCAGCAGCTTGGACAGGTCGGGAAACACCATATATTTT
cdr3_aa: CASSLDRSGNTIYF
v_call: TRBV11-2
j_call: TRBJ1-3
clone_size: once
d_call: TRBD1

cdr3_nt: TGTGCCAGCAGCCGTAGGCGGGAGGTGCCATCCTACGAGCAGTACTTC
cdr3_aa: CASSRRREVPSYEQYF
v_call: TRBV7-8
j_call: TRBJ2-7
clone_size: NA
d_call: TRBD2

cdr3_nt: TGTGCCAGCAGTCTGGTGAACACTGAAGCTTTCTTT
cdr3_aa: CASSLVNTEAFF
v_call: TRBV6-1
j_call: TRBJ1-1
clone_size: NA
d_call: NA

cdr3_nt: TGTGCCAGCAGCCGACCCGGGACAGAAAATTCACCCCTCCACTTT
cdr3_aa: CASSRPGTENSPLHF
v_call: TRBV14
j_call: TRBJ1-6
clone_size: NA
d_call: TRBD1

cdr3_nt: TGTGCCAGCAGGATTGGAGATACGCAGTATTTT
cdr3_aa: CASRIGDTQYF
v_call: TRBV5-6
j_call: TRBJ2-3
clone_size: NA
d_call: NA

cdr3_nt: TGCGCCAGCAGCCAAGAGCCCAAGGGCAATCAGCCCCAGCATTTT
cdr3_aa: CASSQEPKGNQPQHF
v_call: TRBV4-3
j_call: TRBJ1-5
clone_size: NA
d_call: NA

cdr3_nt: TGCGCCAGCAGCTTGGGAGGGACTAGCGGGTACAATGAGCAGTTCTTC
cdr3_aa: CASSLGGTSGYNEQFF
v_call: TRBV5-1
j_call: TRBJ2-1
clone_size: NA
d_call: TRBD2

cdr3_nt: TGTGCCAGCAGCTTGGACCGTTGGAATGGCTACACCTTC
cdr3_aa: CASSLDRWNGYTF
v_call: TRBV5-5
j_call: TRBJ1-2
clone_size: NA
d_call: NA

cdr3_nt: TGTGCCAGCTCACCAGGACAGGCATTCGGAGAGCAGTACTTC
cdr3_aa: CASSPGQAFGEQYF
v_call: TRBV18
j_call: TRBJ2-7
clone_size: NA
d_call: TRBD1

cdr3_nt: TGTGCTAGTGGAGAGGGGAGGGTGGAACAAGAGACCCAGTACTTC
cdr3_aa: CASGEGRVEQETQYF
v_call: TRBV12-5
j_call: TRBJ2-5
clone_size: NA
d_call: TRBD2

cdr3_nt: TGTGCCAGTAGTTCCCGCCGATCGAACACTGAAGCTTTCTTT
cdr3_aa: CASSSRRSNTEAFF
v_call: TRBV19
j_call: TRBJ1-1
clone_size: NA
d_call: NA

cdr3_nt: TGTGCCATCAGTGAGGTAGGGGGCAATGGCTACACCTTC
cdr3_aa: CAISEVGGNGYTF
v_call: TRBV10-3
j_call: TRBJ1-2
clone_size: NA
d_call: TRBD1

cdr3_nt: TGTGCCAGTAGTCTAATCCGGATATGGGGGTCGGACACCGGGGAGCTGTTTTTT
cdr3_aa: CASSLIRIWGSDTGELFF
v_call: TRBV19
j_call: TRBJ2-2
clone_size: NA
d_call: NA

cdr3_nt: TGTGCCAGCAGTTTATGGCCAGAAAATCAGCCCCAGCATTTT
cdr3_aa: CASSLWPENQPQHF
v_call: TRBV28
j_call: TRBJ1-5
clone_size: few
d_call: NA

cdr3_nt: TGTGCCAGCAGTCTATGGACAGGGAACACTGAAGCTTTCTTT
cdr3_aa: CASSLWTGNTEAFF
v_call: TRBV28
j_call: TRBJ1-1
clone_size: few
d_call: TRBD1

cdr3_nt: TGTGCCTGGAGCCAGACTCTCCTCGAGCAGTACTTC
cdr3_aa: CAWSQTLLEQYF
v_call: TRBV30
j_call: TRBJ2-7
clone_size: NA
d_call: NA

cdr3_nt: TGTGCCAGCAGAGACAGTGTGAACTCCAATGAGCAGTTCTTC
cdr3_aa: CASRDSVNSNEQFF
v_call: TRBV6-5
j_call: TRBJ2-1
clone_size: NA
d_call: NA

cdr3_nt: TGTGCCAGCTCACCAGGACAAGAGTGGCAGCCCCAGCATTTT
cdr3_aa: CASSPGQEWQPQHF
v_call: TRBV18
j_call: TRBJ1-5
clone_size: NA
d_call: NA

cdr3_nt: TGTGCCAGCAGCCCGGACCTCCGGGGCACAGATACGCAGTATTTT
cdr3_aa: CASSPDLRGTDTQYF
v_call: TRBV27
j_call: TRBJ2-3
clone_size: NA
d_call: NA

cdr3_nt: TGTGCCAGCAGTTCCAGGGAGGGCTATGGCTACACCTTC
cdr3_aa: CASSSREGYGYTF
v_call: TRBV28
j_call: TRBJ1-2
clone_size: many
d_call: NA

cdr3_nt: TGCGCCAGCAGCCGCGAAGGGGACCGAAACACCATATATTTT
cdr3_aa: CASSREGDRNTIYF
v_call: TRBV4-3
j_call: TRBJ1-3
clone_size: NA
d_call: NA